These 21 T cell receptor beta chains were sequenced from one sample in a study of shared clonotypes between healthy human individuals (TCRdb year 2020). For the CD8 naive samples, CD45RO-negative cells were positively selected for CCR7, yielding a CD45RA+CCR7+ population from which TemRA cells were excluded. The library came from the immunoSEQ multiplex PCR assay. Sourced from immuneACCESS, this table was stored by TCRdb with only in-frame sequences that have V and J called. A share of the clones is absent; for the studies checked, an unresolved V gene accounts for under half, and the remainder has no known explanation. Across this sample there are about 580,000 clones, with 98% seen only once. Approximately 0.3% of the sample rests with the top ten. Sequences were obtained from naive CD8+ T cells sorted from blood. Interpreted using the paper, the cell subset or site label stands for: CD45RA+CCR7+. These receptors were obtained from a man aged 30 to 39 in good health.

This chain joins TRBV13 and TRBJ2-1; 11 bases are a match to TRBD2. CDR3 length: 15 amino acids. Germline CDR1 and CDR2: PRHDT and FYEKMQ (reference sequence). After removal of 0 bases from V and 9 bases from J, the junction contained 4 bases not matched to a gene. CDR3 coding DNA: TGTGCCAGCAGCTTAGGACTAGCGGGAGAGAGTGAGCAGTTCTTC. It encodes CASSLGLAGESEQFF.

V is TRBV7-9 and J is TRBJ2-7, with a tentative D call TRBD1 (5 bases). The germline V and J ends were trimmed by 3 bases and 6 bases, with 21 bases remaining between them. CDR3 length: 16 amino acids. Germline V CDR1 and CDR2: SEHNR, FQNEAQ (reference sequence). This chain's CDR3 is CASSLSQGLGSLEQYF. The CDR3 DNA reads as TGTGCCAGCAGCTTGTCCCAGGGCCTGGGGTCGCTCGAGCAGTACTTC.

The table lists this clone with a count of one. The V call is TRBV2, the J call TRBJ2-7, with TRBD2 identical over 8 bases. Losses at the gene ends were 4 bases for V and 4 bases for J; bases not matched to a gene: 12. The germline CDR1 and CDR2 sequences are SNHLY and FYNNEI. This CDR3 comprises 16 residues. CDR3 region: CASSGLSGGRSYEQYF. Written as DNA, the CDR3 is TGTGCCAGCAGTGGTTTAAGCGGCGGGAGGTCTTACGAGCAGTACTTC. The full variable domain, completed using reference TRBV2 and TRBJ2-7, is EPEVTQTPSHQVTQMGQEVILRCVPISNHLYFYWYRQILGQKVEFLVSFYNNEISEKSEIFDDQFSVERPDGSNFTLKIRSTKLEDSAMYFCASSGLSGGRSYEQYFGPGTRLTVT.

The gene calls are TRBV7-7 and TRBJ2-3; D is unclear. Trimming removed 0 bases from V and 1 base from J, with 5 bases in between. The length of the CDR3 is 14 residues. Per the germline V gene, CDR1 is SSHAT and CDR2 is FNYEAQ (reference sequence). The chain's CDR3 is CASSLAVGTDTQYF. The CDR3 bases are TGTGCCAGCAGCTTAGCTGTCGGCACAGATACGCAGTATTTT.

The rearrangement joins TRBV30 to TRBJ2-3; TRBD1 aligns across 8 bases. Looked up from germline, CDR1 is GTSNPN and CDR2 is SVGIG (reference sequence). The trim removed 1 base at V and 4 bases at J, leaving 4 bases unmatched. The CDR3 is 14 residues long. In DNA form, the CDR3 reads TGTGCCTGGAGTGCCGGACAGGGCTCAGATACGCAGTATTTT. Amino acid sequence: CAWSAGQGSDTQYF. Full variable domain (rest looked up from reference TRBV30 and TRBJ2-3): SQTIHQWPATLVQPVGSPLSLECTVEGTSNPNLYWYRQAAGRGLQLLFYSVGIGQISSEVPQNLSASRPQDRQFILSSKKLLLSDSGFYLCAWSAGQGSDTQYFGPGTRLTVL.

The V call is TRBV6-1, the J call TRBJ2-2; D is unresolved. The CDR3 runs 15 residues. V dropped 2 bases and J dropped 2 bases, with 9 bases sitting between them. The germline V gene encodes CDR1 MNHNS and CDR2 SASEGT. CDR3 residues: CASSESIYNTGELFF. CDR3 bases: TGTGCCAGCAGTGAAAGCATCTACAACACCGGGGAGCTGTTTTTT.

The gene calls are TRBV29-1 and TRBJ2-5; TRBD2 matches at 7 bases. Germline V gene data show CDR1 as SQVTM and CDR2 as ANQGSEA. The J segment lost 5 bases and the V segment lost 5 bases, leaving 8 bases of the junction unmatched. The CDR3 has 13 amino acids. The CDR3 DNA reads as TGCAGCGTTCCCTGGGGGAGGGTGGAGACCCAGTACTTC. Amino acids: CSVPWGRVETQYF.

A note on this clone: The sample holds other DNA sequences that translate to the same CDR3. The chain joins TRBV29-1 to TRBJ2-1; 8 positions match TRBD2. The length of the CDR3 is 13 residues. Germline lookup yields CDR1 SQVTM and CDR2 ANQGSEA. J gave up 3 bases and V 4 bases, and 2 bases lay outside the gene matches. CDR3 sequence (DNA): TGCAGCGTTGGCACTAGCGGCTACAATGAGCAGTTCTTC. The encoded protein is CSVGTSGYNEQFF.

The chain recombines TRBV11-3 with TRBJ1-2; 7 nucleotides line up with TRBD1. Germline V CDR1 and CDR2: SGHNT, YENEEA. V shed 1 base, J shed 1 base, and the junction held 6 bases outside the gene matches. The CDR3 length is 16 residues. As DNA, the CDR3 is TGTGCCAGCAGCTTAGTGGTGGCAGGGGGTAACTATGGCTACACCTTC. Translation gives CASSLVVAGGNYGYTF.

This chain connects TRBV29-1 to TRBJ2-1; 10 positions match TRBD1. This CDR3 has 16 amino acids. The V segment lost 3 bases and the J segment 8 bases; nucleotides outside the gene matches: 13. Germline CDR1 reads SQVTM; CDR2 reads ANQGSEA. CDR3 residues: CSVDFFRQGAEDEQFF. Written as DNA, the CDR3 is TGCAGCGTTGATTTTTTCAGACAGGGGGCTGAGGATGAGCAGTTCTTC.

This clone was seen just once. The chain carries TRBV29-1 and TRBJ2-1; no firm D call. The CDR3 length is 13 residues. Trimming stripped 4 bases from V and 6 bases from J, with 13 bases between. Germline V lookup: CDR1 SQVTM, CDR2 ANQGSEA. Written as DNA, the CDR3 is TGCAGCGTTGTGTTCCCTAGTGTCAATGAGCAGTTCTTC. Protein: CSVVFPSVNEQFF.

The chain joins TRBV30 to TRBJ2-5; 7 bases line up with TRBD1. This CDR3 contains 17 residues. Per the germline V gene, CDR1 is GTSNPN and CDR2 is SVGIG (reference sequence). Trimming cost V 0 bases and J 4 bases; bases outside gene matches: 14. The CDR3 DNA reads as TGTGCCTGGAGTGTACGGGCAGGGGGTAGGTTTTCAGAGACCCAGTACTTC. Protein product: CAWSVRAGGRFSETQYF.

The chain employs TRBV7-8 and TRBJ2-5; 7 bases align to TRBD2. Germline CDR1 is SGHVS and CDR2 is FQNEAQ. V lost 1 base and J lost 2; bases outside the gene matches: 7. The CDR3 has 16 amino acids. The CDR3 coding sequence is TGTGCCAGCAGCTTAGGGACTAGGGCAGGTCAAGAGACCCAGTACTTC. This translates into CASSLGTRAGQETQYF.

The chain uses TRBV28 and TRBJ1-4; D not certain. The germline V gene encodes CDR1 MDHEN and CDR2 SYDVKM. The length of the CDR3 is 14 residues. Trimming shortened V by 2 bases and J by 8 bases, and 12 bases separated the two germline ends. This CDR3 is CASSLGWYGEKLFF. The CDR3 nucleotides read TGTGCCAGCAGTTTAGGGTGGTATGGGGAAAAACTGTTTTTT.

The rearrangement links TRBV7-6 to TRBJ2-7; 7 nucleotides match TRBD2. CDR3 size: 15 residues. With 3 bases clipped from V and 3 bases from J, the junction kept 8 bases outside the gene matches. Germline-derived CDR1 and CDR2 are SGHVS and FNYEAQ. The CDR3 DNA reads TGTGCCAGCAGCTTTGGTGCGGGGGAGTTCTACGAGCAGTACTTC. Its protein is CASSFGAGEFYEQYF.

The CDR3 here is CASKTSGANTGELFF. DNA of the CDR3: TGCGCCAGCAAGACTAGCGGAGCGAACACCGGGGAGCTGTTTTTT. V is TRBV4-3 and J is TRBJ2-2; TRBD2 agrees at 9 bases. The CDR3 extends over 15 amino acids. The V gene end was trimmed by 7 bases and the J gene end by 0 bases; junction bases not matched to a gene: 3. Germline values: CDR1 LGHNA, CDR2 YSLEER.

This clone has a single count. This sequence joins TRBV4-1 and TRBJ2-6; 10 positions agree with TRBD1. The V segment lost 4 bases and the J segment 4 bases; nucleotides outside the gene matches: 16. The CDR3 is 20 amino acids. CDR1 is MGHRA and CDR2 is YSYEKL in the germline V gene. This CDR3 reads CASSLEPRQGAPTGANVLTF. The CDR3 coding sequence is TGCGCCAGCAGCCTAGAACCCAGACAGGGGGCGCCTACCGGGGCCAACGTCCTGACTTTC.

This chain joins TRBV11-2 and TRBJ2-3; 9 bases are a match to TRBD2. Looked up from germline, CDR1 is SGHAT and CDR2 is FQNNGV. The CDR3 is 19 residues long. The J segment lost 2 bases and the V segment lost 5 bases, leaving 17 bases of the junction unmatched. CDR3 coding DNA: TGTGCCAGCAGCCCGCGGGGCGCGGGAGGGCCGCGATACACAGATACGCAGTATTTT. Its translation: CASSPRGAGGPRYTDTQYF.

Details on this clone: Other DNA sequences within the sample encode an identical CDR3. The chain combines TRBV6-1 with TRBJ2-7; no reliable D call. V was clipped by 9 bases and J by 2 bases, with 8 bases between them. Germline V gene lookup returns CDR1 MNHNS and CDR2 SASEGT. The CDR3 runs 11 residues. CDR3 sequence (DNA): TGTGCCAGTCCGAGTGCCTACGAGCAGTACTTC. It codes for CASPSAYEQYF.

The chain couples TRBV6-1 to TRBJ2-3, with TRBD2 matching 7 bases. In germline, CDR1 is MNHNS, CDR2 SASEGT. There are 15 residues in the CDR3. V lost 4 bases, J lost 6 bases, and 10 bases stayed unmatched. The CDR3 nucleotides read TGTGCCAGCAGTGTAAGGGGCGGGAGATTGGATACGCAGTATTTT. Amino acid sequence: CASSVRGGRLDTQYF.

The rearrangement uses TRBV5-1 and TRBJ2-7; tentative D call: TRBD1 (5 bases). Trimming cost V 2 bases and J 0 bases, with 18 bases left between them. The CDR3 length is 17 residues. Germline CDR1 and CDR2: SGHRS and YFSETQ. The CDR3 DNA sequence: TGCGCCAGCAGCTTAACCTACAGGCAGGGTGTCTCCTACGAGCAGTACTTC. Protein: CASSLTYRQGVSYEQYF.